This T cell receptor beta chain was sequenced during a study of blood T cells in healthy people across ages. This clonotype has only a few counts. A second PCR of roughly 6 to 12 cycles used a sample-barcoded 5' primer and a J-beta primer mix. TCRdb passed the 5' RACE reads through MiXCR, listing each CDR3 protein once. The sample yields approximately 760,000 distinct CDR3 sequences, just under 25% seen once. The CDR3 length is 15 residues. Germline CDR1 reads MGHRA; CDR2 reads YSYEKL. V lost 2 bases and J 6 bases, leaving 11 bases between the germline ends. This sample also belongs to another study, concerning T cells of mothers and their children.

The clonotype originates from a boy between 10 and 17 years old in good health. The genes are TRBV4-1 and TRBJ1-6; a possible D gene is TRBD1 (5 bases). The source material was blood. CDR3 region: CASSQHGDFNSPLHF. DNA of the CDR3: TGCGCCAGCAGCCAACACGGGGACTTTAATTCACCCCTCCACTTT.